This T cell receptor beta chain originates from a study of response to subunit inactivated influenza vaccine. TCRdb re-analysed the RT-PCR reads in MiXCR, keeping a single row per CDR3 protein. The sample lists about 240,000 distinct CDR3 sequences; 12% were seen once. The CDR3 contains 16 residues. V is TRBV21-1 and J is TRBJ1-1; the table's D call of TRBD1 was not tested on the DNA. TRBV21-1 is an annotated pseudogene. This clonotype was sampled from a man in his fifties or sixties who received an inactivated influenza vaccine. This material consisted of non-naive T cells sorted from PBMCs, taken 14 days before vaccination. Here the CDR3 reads CASSKDGTGPNTEAFF. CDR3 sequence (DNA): TGTGCCAGCAGCAAAGATGGGACAGGGCCGAACACTGAAGCTTTCTTT.